The subject of this entry is one T cell receptor (beta chain). What it binds is unknown. The data are from a study of T cells expressing NK-cell markers. As for the study in general: HCMV seropositivity marked most of the eight sequenced donors; one was seronegative. Overall study findings and caveats: Specificity for HCMV among expanded NKG2C+ T cell clones was not established.

Germline values: CDR1 DFQATT, CDR2 SNEGSKA (reference sequence). CDR3 size: 15 residues. TCRdb re-called the 5' RACE reads and gives one entry per CDR3 protein, without DNA. In total, the table holds 300,000 to 500,000 distinct CDR3 sequences. What was sequenced was blood T cells: a sorted CD56 or NKG2C T cell subset, CD4+ or CD8+ T cells, or bulk PBMC T cells (not recorded which). The chain links TRBV20-1 to TRBJ2-1; there is no DNA to check the TCRdb D call of TRBD2. The sequence was collected from a woman aged 45 to 65 in good health. The chain's CDR3 is CSAPPGTSPYNEQFF.